The present TCR beta chain was sequenced within a study of cytomegalovirus exposure and HLA in healthy donors. General study points: According to the study, roughly 180 TCR beta chains were cytomegalovirus-associated. Sequencing probably produced one cluster of sequence variants that were highly shared. High sensitivity and specificity were reportedly achieved when the classifier diagnosed cytomegalovirus status.

The CDR3 loop spans 14 amino acids. CDR1 and CDR2 (germline): MNHEY, SVGAGI. The germline V and J ends were trimmed by 2 bases and 1 base, with 8 bases remaining between them. Only one count was recorded for this clone. Its specificity is not known. 60 Vbeta and 13 Jbeta primers were used in PCR. Method: immunoSEQ multiplex PCR; TCRdb's copy keeps in-frame clones and lacks some. Altogether 100,000 to 130,000 clones are present, around four fifths being singletons, with the ten largest covering 7.8%. The material sequenced was PBMCs. This sequence joins TRBV6-5 and TRBJ1-1; D might be TRBD1 (6 bases). The sequence was collected from a man aged 25-40 years in good health and CMV-seronegative. The CDR3 nucleotides read TGTGCCAGCAGTTACGGACAGCCGAACACTGAAGCTTTCTTT. This gives the protein CASSYGQPNTEAFF.